This T cell receptor (beta chain) stems from a study of T cells in Graves' hyperthyroidism and ophthalmopathy. RNA transcripts were the template for amplifying TCR beta CDR3 regions. The TCR CDR3 was amplified in a first-round RT-PCR using the HTBI primer set. TCRdb called the multiplex PCR reads again in MiXCR, with one record for every CDR3 protein. The sample gives about 560,000 distinct CDR3 sequences, approximately 16% of which show up once; 18% is in the top ten. What was sequenced was blood. This clonotype was obtained from a woman between 18 and 30 years old with Graves' hyperthyroidism.

The CDR3 bases are TGCAGTGCTAGTCTCAGGGGAGCGGGAGTAGATACGCAGTATTTT. Its protein product is CSASLRGAGVDTQYF. The chain uses TRBV20-1 and TRBJ2-3, with 8 bases identical to TRBD2. CDR3 length equals 15 residues. Germline assignment: CDR1 DFQATT and CDR2 SNEGSKA (reference sequence). The trim removed 3 bases at V and 5 bases at J, leaving 10 bases unmatched.